Listed below are T cell receptor beta chains from one sample, sequenced in a study of technical replicates of blood from several donors. Produced via immunoSEQ multiplex PCR; TCRdb's table is partial and in-frame only. The repertoire holds about 81,000 clones, roughly four fifths seen once, with around 4% in the top ten. The source material was PBMCs. The receptors shown here come from a human donor in good health. Some clones in this sample may be carry-over from other donors' samples. CDR3s include the opening cysteine and the closing phenylalanine or tryptophan. A D gene is named only where the DNA matches it firmly.

V gene	D gene	J gene	CDR3 DNA	CDR3 protein
TRBV13	TRBD1	TRBJ1-4	TGTGCCAGCAGCTCGGGACAGCTTACGGGTGAAAAACTGTTTTTT	CASSSGQLTGEKLFF
TRBV29-1	TRBD2	TRBJ2-1	TGCAGCGTTGGAGCTGGGAATCTCCTAGCGGGACCGAGGGGGAATGAGCAGTTCTTC	CSVGAGNLLAGPRGNEQFF
TRBV6-6	NA	TRBJ1-1	TGTGCCAGCTCGATCGGGGGAATCACTGAAGCTTTCTTT	CASSIGGITEAFF
TRBV27	NA	TRBJ2-1	TGTGCCAGCAGTCTTCGACGGGGGGCCGCGAACAATGAGCAGTTCTTC	CASSLRRGAANNEQFF
TRBV18	TRBD1	TRBJ2-7	TGTGCCAGCTCATCTTCAAGACAGGGGCGGGGCGAGCAGTACTTC	CASSSSRQGRGEQYF
TRBV9	NA	TRBJ2-1	TGTGCCAGCAGCGTAGCTCCCCATGAGCAGTTCTTC	CASSVAPHEQFF
TRBV5-6	NA	TRBJ2-7	TGTGCCAGCAGCTTGGGCGGCGGGACGAGCTCCTACGAGCAGTACTTC	CASSLGGGTSSYEQYF
TRBV5-1	NA	TRBJ2-2	TGCGCCAGCAACGGGGGTTTATACACCGGGGAGCTGTTTTTT	CASNGGLYTGELFF
TRBV29-1	NA	TRBJ1-1	TGCAGCGTCGCAGCGACTCGGTCTGAAGCTTTCTTT	CSVAATRSEAFF
TRBV6-6	TRBD2	TRBJ2-7	TGTGCCAGCAGTTATAAGCGGGGGGGCTCCCACGAGCAGTACTTC	CASSYKRGGSHEQYF
TRBV30	TRBD1	TRBJ2-5	TGTGCCTGGAGTCTCCAGGGGGTCGCTGAAGAGACCCAGTACTTC	CAWSLQGVAEETQYF
TRBV18	NA	TRBJ2-7	TGTGCCAGCTCACCTGGACAGTACTACGAGCAGTACTTC	CASSPGQYYEQYF
TRBV6-1	TRBD1	TRBJ2-7	TGTGCCAGCAGGGAAGGACAGGGCAACTACGAGCAGTACTTC	CASREGQGNYEQYF
TRBV6-5	NA	TRBJ1-1	TGTGCCAGCAGTTACAACGTCGGGGACACTGAAGCTTTCTTT	CASSYNVGDTEAFF
TRBV6-5	NA	TRBJ2-7	TGTGCCAGCAGTACGGGGGTTTCGGGCTACGAGCAGTACTTC	CASSTGVSGYEQYF
TRBV29-1	TRBD1	TRBJ2-2	TGCAGCGTGATGAACCGGGACAGCGCGAACACCGGGGAGCTGTTTTTT	CSVMNRDSANTGELFF